This T cell receptor beta chain was retrieved from a study of blood T cell repertoires in COVID-19. Across the whole study: The samples span acute and convalescent COVID-19 from the United States, Italy and Spain.

Per the authors' pipeline: It was from reference gene primer amplification that nucleated cell counts were estimated. Sequencing used immunoSEQ multiplex PCR; TCRdb keeps in-frame clones, though not all of them. Clone size and V and J calls were adopted from that table, with D and trimming inferred from the DNA. The sample includes hundreds of thousands of clones, about 90% of them seen just once. Trimming shortened V by 0 bases and J by 0 bases, and 14 bases separated the two germline ends. Germline V lookup: CDR1 WSHSY, CDR2 SAAADI. CDR3 length: 17 residues. The chain carries TRBV10-2 and TRBJ2-5, with a tentative D call TRBD1 (5 bases). This receptor was obtained from a man aged 18 to 29 with active or convalescent COVID-19. What was sequenced was peripheral blood. CDR3 in amino acids: CASSESGQSLYQETQYF. The CDR3, as DNA: TGCGCCAGCAGTGAGTCGGGGCAGTCTTTGTACCAAGAGACCCAGTACTTC.